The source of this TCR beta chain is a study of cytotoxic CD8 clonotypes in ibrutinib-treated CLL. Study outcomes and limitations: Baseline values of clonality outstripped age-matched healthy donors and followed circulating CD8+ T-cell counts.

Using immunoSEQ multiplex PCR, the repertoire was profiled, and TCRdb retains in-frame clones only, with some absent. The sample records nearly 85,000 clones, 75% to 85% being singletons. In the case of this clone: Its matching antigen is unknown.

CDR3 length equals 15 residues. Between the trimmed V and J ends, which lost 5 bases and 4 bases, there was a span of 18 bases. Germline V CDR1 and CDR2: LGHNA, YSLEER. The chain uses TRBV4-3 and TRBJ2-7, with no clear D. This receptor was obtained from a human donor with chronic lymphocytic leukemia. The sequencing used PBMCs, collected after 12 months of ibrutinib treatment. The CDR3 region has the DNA TGCGCCAGCAGCAAGGCGGACCGTCAAGAGTACGAGCAGTACTTC. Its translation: CASSKADRQEYEQYF.